One and the same sample provided the 6 T cell receptor beta chains below, sequenced in a study of OX40 agonist ivuxolimab in advanced cancers. Using immunoSEQ multiplex PCR, the repertoire was profiled, and TCRdb retains in-frame clones only, with some absent. The table records about 96,000 clones, more than 80% of them present only once. The source material was CD4+ or CD8+ T cells sorted from blood, sampled in a trial of the OX40 agonist ivuxolimab. The receptors come from an adult with an advanced solid tumor such as melanoma, head and neck, liver or kidney cancer.

This chain joins TRBV18 and TRBJ2-2; 10 nucleotides agree with TRBD1. This CDR3 has 15 residues. Germline V CDR1 and CDR2: KGHSH, LQKENI. Trimming cost V 1 base and J 6 bases; bases outside gene matches: 2. CDR3 DNA: TGTGCCAGCTCACCACGACAGGGGGCGCCCGGGGAGCTGTTTTTT. Translated: CASSPRQGAPGELFF. Complete variable domain (other parts from reference TRBV18 and TRBJ2-2): NAGVMQNPRHLVRRRGQEARLRCSPMKGHSHVYWYRQLPEEGLKFMVYLQKENIIDESGMPKERFSAEFPKEGPSILRIQQVVRGDSAAYFCASSPRQGAPGELFFGEGSRLTVL.

V usage is TRBV11-2 and J usage is TRBJ2-3; TRBD1 or TRBD2 may be the D gene (5 bases each). The CDR3 length is 16 residues. V was pared by 1 base and J by 6 bases, with 17 bases between. From germline, CDR1 is SGHAT and CDR2 FQNNGV. The CDR3 here is CASSLVAGWGYDTQYF. Written as DNA, the CDR3 is TGTGCCAGCAGCTTAGTCGCGGGCTGGGGGTATGATACGCAGTATTTT.

V usage is TRBV27 and J usage is TRBJ2-2; 9 bases map to TRBD2. This CDR3 spans 16 amino acids. Trimming cost V 6 bases and J 5 bases; bases outside gene matches: 10. CDR1 is MNHEY, CDR2 SMNVEV, per germline (reference sequence). The DNA for the CDR3 is TGTGCCAGCAGGCCGCTAGCGGGGAGAGCGACCGGGGAGCTGTTTTTT. Amino acids: CASRPLAGRATGELFF.

V gene TRBV7-3 combines with J gene TRBJ1-2; a possible D gene is TRBD1 (6 bases). This CDR3 has 15 amino acids. Trimming pared 1 base from V and 2 bases from J, leaving 11 bases between. Germline V gene data show CDR1 as SGHTA and CDR2 as FQGTGA. The CDR3 region is CASSLSGGQNYGYTF. The CDR3 nucleotides are TGTGCCAGCAGCTTAAGCGGGGGGCAGAACTATGGCTACACCTTC.

This chain links TRBV11-2 with TRBJ2-7; no clear D gene. The CDR3 is made up of 12 amino acids. Trimming took 3 bases from V and 4 from J, leaving 7 bases between them. Germline loops: CDR1 SGHAT, CDR2 FQNNGV. CDR3 nucleotides: TGTGCCAGCAGCTTTGGCGATTACGAGCAGTACTTC. This gives the protein CASSFGDYEQYF.

This clone appeared a few times. The chain uses TRBV5-1 and TRBJ1-1; TRBD1 matches 7 bases. Germline V gene data show CDR1 as SGHRS and CDR2 as YFSETQ. This CDR3 region has 12 residues. V lost 3 bases, J lost 6 bases, and 2 bases stayed unmatched. CDR3 in amino acids: CASSSDRSEAFF. The CDR3, as DNA: TGCGCCAGCAGCTCGGACAGGTCTGAAGCTTTCTTT.